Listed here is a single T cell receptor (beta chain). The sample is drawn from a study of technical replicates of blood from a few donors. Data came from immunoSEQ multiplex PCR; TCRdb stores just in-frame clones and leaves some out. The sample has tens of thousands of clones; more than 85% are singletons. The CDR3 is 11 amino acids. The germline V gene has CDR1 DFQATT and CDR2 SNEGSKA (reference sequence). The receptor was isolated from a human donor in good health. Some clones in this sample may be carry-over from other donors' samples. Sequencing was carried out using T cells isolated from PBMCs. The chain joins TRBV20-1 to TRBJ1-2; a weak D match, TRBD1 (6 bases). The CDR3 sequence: CGQGGAYGYTF. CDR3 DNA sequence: TGCGGACAAGGGGGGGCATATGGCTACACCTTC.